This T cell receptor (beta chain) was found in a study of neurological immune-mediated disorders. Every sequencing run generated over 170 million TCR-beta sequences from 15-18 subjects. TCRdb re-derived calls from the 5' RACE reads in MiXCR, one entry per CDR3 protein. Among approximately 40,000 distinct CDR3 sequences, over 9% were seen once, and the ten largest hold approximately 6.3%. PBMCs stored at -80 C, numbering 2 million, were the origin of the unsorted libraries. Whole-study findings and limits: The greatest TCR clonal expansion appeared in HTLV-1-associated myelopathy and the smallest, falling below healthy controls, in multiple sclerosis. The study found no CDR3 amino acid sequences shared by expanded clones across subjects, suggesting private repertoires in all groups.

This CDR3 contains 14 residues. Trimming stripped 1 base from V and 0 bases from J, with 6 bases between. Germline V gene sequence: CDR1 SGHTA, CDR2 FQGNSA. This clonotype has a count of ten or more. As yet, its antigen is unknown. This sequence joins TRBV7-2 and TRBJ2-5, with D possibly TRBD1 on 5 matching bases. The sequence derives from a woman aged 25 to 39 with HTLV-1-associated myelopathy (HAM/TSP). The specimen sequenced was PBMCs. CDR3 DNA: TGTGCCAGCAGCTTAGGACAGTACCAAGAGACCCAGTACTTC. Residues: CASSLGQYQETQYF.